This TCR beta chain was captured in a study of blood T cell repertoires in COVID-19. Study background: Recovery meant two consecutive negative NP/OP PCR tests, professional clearance, or resolved symptoms. PBMCs, B-cell-depleted T cells, or T cells provided the cDNA or gDNA that made up the material.

Trimming took off 3 bases at V and 8 bases at J, with 19 bases between the two ends. The CDR3 consists of 15 residues. Germline CDR1 reads MDHEN; CDR2 reads SYDVKM. In the original processing: The assay estimated nucleated cells by amplifying reference gene primers. Produced via immunoSEQ multiplex PCR; TCRdb's table is partial and in-frame only. V and J calls and clone size come straight from that table; D and trimming were deduced from the DNA. This table holds a few hundred thousand clones, roughly 86% found once. The rearrangement links TRBV28 to TRBJ1-2; maybe TRBD1 (5 bases). The material sequenced was PBMCs or T cells enriched from blood (not recorded which). The TCR comes from a man between 35 and 55 years old in a cohort exposed to, infected with or recovered from COVID-19 (not recorded which). CDR3: CASSFSGIIGQGYTF. DNA of the CDR3: TGTGCCAGCAGTTTCTCAGGGATTATCGGGCAAGGCTACACCTTC.